The 30 T cell receptor beta chains below all came from one sample that was sequenced in a study of control samples from healthy donors and cancer patients. Method: immunoSEQ multiplex PCR; TCRdb's copy keeps in-frame clones and lacks some. The sample includes 400,000 to 500,000 clones, 90% of them seen just once. The specimen was PBMCs. These TCRs come from a man aged 35 to 55 with head and neck cancer.

This chain connects TRBV21-1 to TRBJ2-7; the table calls TRBD1, which could not be checked here. TRBV21-1 constitutes a pseudogene. The CDR3 sequence is 19 residues long. DNA for the CDR3: TGTGCCAGCAGCACGCTGGGGCAGGGGTGTGATGGGGACTCCTACGAGCAGTACTTC. Protein sequence: CASSTLGQGCDGDSYEQYF.

The rearrangement uses TRBV29-1 and TRBJ2-5, with D maybe TRBD2 (6 bases). V lost 7 bases, J lost 4 bases, and 16 bases lay in between. CDR1 and CDR2 from the germline V gene are SQVTM and ANQGSEA. This CDR3 is 13 amino acids long. The CDR3 spells CSARGTDTETQYF. The CDR3 DNA is TGCAGCGCCCGGGGGACGGATACAGAGACCCAGTACTTC.

The rearrangement uses TRBV9 and TRBJ1-1, with 8 bases lining up with TRBD1. CDR1 and CDR2 (germline): SGDLS, YYNGEE. This CDR3 contains 16 residues. The ends lost 2 bases at V and 1 base at J; junction bases unmatched: 7. DNA of the CDR3: TGTGCCAGCAGCGTTATGACAGGGGCTTCGAACACTGAAGCTTTCTTT. Protein product: CASSVMTGASNTEAFF.

This chain connects TRBV5-1 to TRBJ2-5, with unresolved D. Trimming took off 0 bases at V and 5 bases at J, with 11 bases between the two ends. The CDR3 totals 14 residues. Germline loops: CDR1 SGHRS, CDR2 YFSETQ. The CDR3 loop is CASSLEWGWETQYF. The CDR3 DNA is TGCGCCAGCAGCTTGGAGTGGGGATGGGAGACCCAGTACTTC.

This chain connects TRBV7-3 to TRBJ2-1, with 9 nucleotides matching TRBD2. CDR3 length equals 14 residues. The germline V gene encodes CDR1 SGHTA and CDR2 FQGTGA. V dropped 5 bases and J dropped 5; count of bases not matched to a gene: 4. In nucleotides, the CDR3 is TGTGCCAGCAGCCTAGCGGGGCGGAACAATGAGCAGTTCTTC. It encodes CASSLAGRNNEQFF.

In DNA, the CDR3 is TGTGCCAGCAGTCTCGTACTTAACTCTGGGGCCAACGTCCTGACTTTC. As protein: CASSLVLNSGANVLTF. The genes are TRBV27 and TRBJ2-6; D unclear. CDR1 and CDR2 from the germline V gene are MNHEY and SMNVEV (reference sequence). The CDR3 is made up of 16 amino acids. The V and J ends lost 5 bases and 0 bases respectively, with 11 bases between them.

As DNA, the CDR3 is TGTGCCACCAGTGATTCATGGGGGCGGAATGAAAAACTGTTTTTT. It is translated as CATSDSWGRNEKLFF. The chain carries TRBV24-1 and TRBJ1-4; TRBD1 might be the D (6 bases). Germline V gene sequence: CDR1 KGHDR, CDR2 SFDVKD. The CDR3 consists of 15 residues. V lost 2 bases, J lost 5 bases, and 11 bases lay in between.

Turning to this clone: Compared with germline, one end of the junction differs, possibly owing to a read error. This chain uses TRBV30 with TRBJ2-7, with 14 bases matching TRBD2. The CDR3 consists of 12 residues. Germline loops: CDR1 GTSNPN, CDR2 SVGIG (reference sequence). The CDR3 region is CAWSALTSGRVF. For the CDR3, the DNA is TGTGCCTGGAGTGCTCTGACTAGCGGGAGGGTTTTC.

This clone was seen once. The chain uses TRBV25-1 and TRBJ1-2; TRBD1 might be the D (5 bases). The ends were cut back, 6 bases at V and 0 bases at J, with 8 bases in the middle. Germline V lookup: CDR1 MGHDK, CDR2 SYGVNS. The CDR3 has 13 residues. CDR3 nucleotides: TGTGCCAGCAGAGGGGCAGCTAACTATGGCTACACCTTC. Residues: CASRGAANYGYTF.

This clone appeared a single time. The J gene is TRBJ2-5, the V gene TRBV5-1, with 7 bases fitting TRBD1. V trimming: 1 base; J trimming: 0 bases; junction bases outside the gene matches: 6. The CDR3 runs to 16 residues. Germline-derived CDR1 and CDR2 are SGHRS and YFSETQ. CDR3 nucleotides: TGCGCCAGCAGCTTGATGGGCAGGGGGAACCAAGAGACCCAGTACTTC. Amino acid sequence: CASSLMGRGNQETQYF.

V usage is TRBV6-5 and J usage is TRBJ2-7, with a tentative D call TRBD1 (5 bases). The CDR3 extends over 12 amino acids. CDR1 and CDR2 from the germline V gene are MNHEY and SVGAGI. Deletions cut 7 bases from V and 5 bases from J, with 12 bases between. The CDR3 DNA follows: TGTGCCAGCATCCAGGGTCCCCACGAGCAGTACTTC. Protein sequence: CASIQGPHEQYF.

As to this clone: Other DNA variants within this sample encode the same CDR3. This sequence joins TRBV19 and TRBJ2-5; 8 bases line up with TRBD1. Germline V gene lookup returns CDR1 LNHDA and CDR2 SQIVND (reference sequence). The CDR3 loop spans 13 amino acids. J was trimmed by 3 bases and V by 5 bases; bases with no gene match: 2. CDR3 sequence: CASSADREETQYF. The CDR3 region has the DNA TGTGCCAGTAGTGCGGACAGGGAAGAGACCCAGTACTTC.

V gene TRBV27 combines with J gene TRBJ1-2, with D possibly being TRBD1 (6 bases). This CDR3 has 13 residues. Germline V gene data show CDR1 as MNHEY and CDR2 as SMNVEV (reference sequence). The V end lost 2 bases, the J end lost 5 bases, and 9 bases lay between the germline ends. The CDR3 DNA is TGTGCCAGCAGTTTAAGTCAGGGGTATGGCTACACCTTC. Amino acid sequence: CASSLSQGYGYTF.

The chain recombines TRBV24-1 with TRBJ1-2; 8 nucleotides agree with TRBD1. In germline, CDR1 is KGHDR, CDR2 SFDVKD. After removal of 3 bases from V and 8 bases from J, the junction contained 4 bases not matched to a gene. This CDR3 has 13 residues. The CDR3 sequence is CATSDAGTGGYTF. The CDR3 bases are TGTGCCACCAGTGATGCCGGGACAGGCGGCTACACCTTC.

The chain recombines TRBV18 with TRBJ1-2; D perhaps matches TRBD1 (6 bases). This CDR3 spans 16 amino acids. V lost 2 bases, J lost 4 bases, and 17 bases lay in between. Per germline, CDR1 KGHSH and CDR2 LQKENI. The CDR3: CASSPVGGARPYGYTF. In nucleotides, the CDR3 is TGTGCCAGCTCACCAGTGGGGGGGGCCCGTCCCTATGGCTACACCTTC.

The chain combines TRBV5-4 with TRBJ2-1; D is uncertain. There are 11 residues in the CDR3. CDR1 is SGHNT, CDR2 YYREEE, per germline (reference sequence). V lost 4 bases and J lost 8, with 7 bases in between. CDR3 amino acids: CASSQGDEQFF. CDR3 bases: TGTGCCAGCAGCCAAGGAGATGAGCAGTTCTTC. Complete variable domain (other parts from reference TRBV5-4 and TRBJ2-1): ETGVTQSPTHLIKTRGQQVTLRCSSQSGHNTVSWYQQALGQGPQFIFQYYREEENGRGNFPPRFSGLQFPNYSSELNVNALELDDSALYLCASSQGDEQFFGPGTRLTVL.

The sample holds one count of this clone. This chain uses TRBV19 with TRBJ1-6; unclear D gene. The CDR3 is 13 amino acids. Germline-derived CDR1 and CDR2 are LNHDA and SQIVND (reference sequence). The V end lost 6 bases, the J end lost 7 bases, and 10 bases lay between the germline ends. The CDR3 bases are TGTGCCAGTAGGTCGGCAACAAATTCACCCCTCCACTTT. This encodes CASRSATNSPLHF.

This chain uses TRBV6-1 with TRBJ1-4, with a possible D match to TRBD1 (6 bases). The CDR3 is 15 residues long. The V end lost 3 bases, the J end lost 2 bases, and 10 bases lay between the germline ends. CDR1 is MNHNS and CDR2 is SASEGT in the germline V gene. The CDR3 is CASSDTGLTNEKLFF. DNA of the CDR3: TGTGCCAGCAGTGATACAGGGCTCACTAATGAAAAACTGTTTTTT.

The V and J genes are TRBV5-8 and TRBJ2-5; 15 positions agree with TRBD2. Germline V gene lookup returns CDR1 SGHTS and CDR2 YDEGEE. Unmatched junction bases numbered 5, after V lost 4 bases and J lost 4 bases. CDR3 length: 16 amino acids. CDR3 bases: TGTGCCAGCAGCCGGACTAGCGGGAGGGCCGGAGAGACCCAGTACTTC. Translated: CASSRTSGRAGETQYF.

The chain recombines TRBV10-3 with TRBJ2-7, with D possibly TRBD2 on 6 matching bases. The CDR3 runs 13 residues. Trimming removed 8 bases from V and 5 bases from J, with 16 bases in between. Germline CDR1 ENHRY, CDR2 SYGVKD. CDR3 in amino acids: CAISPLGGDEQYF. CDR3 nucleotide sequence: TGTGCCATCTCTCCCTTGGGGGGTGACGAGCAGTACTTC.

V is TRBV5-1 and J is TRBJ2-3; 9 bases are shared with TRBD2. Germline V gene lookup returns CDR1 SGHRS and CDR2 YFSETQ. Trimming at V came to 0 bases and at J to 2 bases, leaving 4 bases not matched to a gene. This CDR3 has 16 amino acids. The CDR3 DNA reads TGCGCCAGCAGCTTGGAAGCGGGGGGAACCACAGATACGCAGTATTTT. This sequence encodes CASSLEAGGTTDTQYF.

The gene calls are TRBV4-3 and TRBJ2-5; possibly TRBD1 or TRBD2 for D (5 bases each). This CDR3 has 14 amino acids. CDR1 and CDR2 (germline): LGHNA, YSLEER. The germline V and J ends were trimmed by 3 bases and 2 bases, with 10 bases remaining between them. CDR3: CASSQGVGQETQYF. In DNA, the CDR3 is TGCGCCAGCAGCCAGGGGGTCGGACAAGAGACCCAGTACTTC.

This chain joins TRBV5-6 and TRBJ1-5, with D possibly TRBD1 on 5 matching bases. CDR3 length: 16 amino acids. Germline V gene sequence: CDR1 SGHDT, CDR2 YYEEEE. V was shortened by 0 bases and J by 4 bases, with 14 bases between the two germline ends. The DNA for the CDR3 is TGTGCCAGCAGCTTGGCGGGCAGGGCCCTGAATCAGCCCCAGCATTTT. It translates to CASSLAGRALNQPQHF.

The chain links TRBV5-4 to TRBJ2-1; no clear D. V was cut by 0 bases and J by 9 bases, with 13 bases left in between. Germline V CDR1 and CDR2: SGHNT, YYREEE (reference sequence). The CDR3 extends over 14 amino acids. In DNA, the CDR3 is TGTGCCAGCAGCTTGGGGTTAGAGGAAGGTGAGCAGTTCTTC. Protein: CASSLGLEEGEQFF.

The rearrangement joins TRBV3-1 (or the pseudogene TRBV3-2) to TRBJ2-2; D not resolved. This CDR3 is 12 amino acids long. The germline gives CDR1 LGHDT, CDR2 YNNKEL (reference sequence). The V and J ends lost 5 bases and 8 bases respectively, with 9 bases between them. DNA for the CDR3: TGTGCCAGCAGCACACCGCCGGGGGAGCTGTTTTTT. As protein: CASSTPPGELFF.

J is TRBJ1-4 and V is TRBV19; weak D call: TRBD1 (5 bases). CDR1 and CDR2 (germline): LNHDA, SQIVND (reference sequence). The CDR3 spans 21 residues. Trimming cost V 3 bases and J 0 bases, with 26 bases left between them. The CDR3 DNA is TGTGCCAGTAGTATCCAATCCGCCTCAACGGGGCCTACTGCAACTAATGAAAAACTGTTTTTT. The encoded protein is CASSIQSASTGPTATNEKLFF.

V is TRBV21-1 and J is TRBJ2-3; the table's D call TRBD2 went unverified against the DNA. TRBV21-1 represents a pseudogene. CDR3 length: 15 residues. CDR3 sequence: CASSTLSPGTDTQYF. CDR3 in DNA: TGTGCCAGCAGCACCCTAAGCCCCGGCACAGATACGCAGTATTTT.

The rearrangement links TRBV14 to TRBJ2-3; D not resolved. Between the trimmed V and J ends, which lost 4 bases and 9 bases, there was a span of 14 bases. This CDR3 spans 13 amino acids. Germline CDR1 SGHDN, CDR2 FVKESK. The CDR3 coding sequence is TGTGCCAGCAGCCTAGCAGGTTTCCAAACGCAGTATTTT. Translation gives CASSLAGFQTQYF.

The V and J genes are TRBV11-2 and TRBJ2-7; D is perhaps TRBD2 (6 bases). Germline assignment: CDR1 SGHAT and CDR2 FQNNGV. The CDR3 length is 18 residues. The V end was cut by 0 bases, the J end by 3 bases, with 21 bases between. The CDR3 sequence: CASSLDPGGAARHYEQYF. CDR3 nucleotide sequence: TGTGCCAGCAGCTTAGATCCTGGCGGGGCAGCAAGACACTACGAGCAGTACTTC.

The rearrangement links TRBV28 to TRBJ1-4; no clear D. There are 20 residues in the CDR3. V lost 4 bases and J 5 bases, leaving 29 bases between the germline ends. The V gene's germline CDR1 is MDHEN and CDR2 SYDVKM. The CDR3 DNA reads TGTGCCAGCAGTTCGGCGAATGAAGTCGACCCCGAGGAGAAAAATGAAAAACTGTTTTTT. It translates to CASSSANEVDPEEKNEKLFF.